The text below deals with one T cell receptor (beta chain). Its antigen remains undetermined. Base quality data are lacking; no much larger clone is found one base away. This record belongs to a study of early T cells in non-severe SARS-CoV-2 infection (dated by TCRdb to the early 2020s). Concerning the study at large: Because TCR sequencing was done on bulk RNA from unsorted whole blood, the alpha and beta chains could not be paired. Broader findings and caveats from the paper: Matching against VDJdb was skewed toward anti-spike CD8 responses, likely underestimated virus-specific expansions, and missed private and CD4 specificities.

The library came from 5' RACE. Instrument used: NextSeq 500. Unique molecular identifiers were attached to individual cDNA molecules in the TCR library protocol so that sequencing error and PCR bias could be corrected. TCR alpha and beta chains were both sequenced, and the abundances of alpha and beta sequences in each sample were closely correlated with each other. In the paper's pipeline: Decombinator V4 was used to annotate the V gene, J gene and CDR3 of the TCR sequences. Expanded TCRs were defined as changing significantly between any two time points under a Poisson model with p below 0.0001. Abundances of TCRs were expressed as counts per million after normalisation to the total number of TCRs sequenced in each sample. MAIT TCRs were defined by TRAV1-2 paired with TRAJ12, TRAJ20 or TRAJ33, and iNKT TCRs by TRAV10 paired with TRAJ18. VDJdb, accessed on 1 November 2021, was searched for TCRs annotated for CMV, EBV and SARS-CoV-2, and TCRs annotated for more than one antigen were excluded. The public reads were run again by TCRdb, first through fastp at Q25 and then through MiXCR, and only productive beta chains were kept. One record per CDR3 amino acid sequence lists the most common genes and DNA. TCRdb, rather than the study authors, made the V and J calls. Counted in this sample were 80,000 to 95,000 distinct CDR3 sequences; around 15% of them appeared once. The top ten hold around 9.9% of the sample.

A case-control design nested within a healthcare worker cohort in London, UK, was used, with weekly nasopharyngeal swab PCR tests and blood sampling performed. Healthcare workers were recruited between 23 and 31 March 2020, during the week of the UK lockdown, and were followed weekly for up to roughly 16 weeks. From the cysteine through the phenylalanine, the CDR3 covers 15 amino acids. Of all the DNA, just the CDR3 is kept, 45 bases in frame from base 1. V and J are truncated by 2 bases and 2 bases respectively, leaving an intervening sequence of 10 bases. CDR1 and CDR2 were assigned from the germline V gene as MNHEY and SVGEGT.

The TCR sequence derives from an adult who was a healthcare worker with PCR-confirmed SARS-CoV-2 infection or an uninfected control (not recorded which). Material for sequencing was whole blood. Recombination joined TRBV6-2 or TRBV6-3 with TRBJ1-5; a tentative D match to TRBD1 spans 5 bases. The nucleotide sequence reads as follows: TGTGCCAGCAGTTACCTAGGGGCTGGCAATCAGCCCCAGCATTTT. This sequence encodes CASSYLGAGNQPQHF.